The 22 T cell receptor beta chains presented below share a single source sample, sequenced in a study of T cell responses to AZD1222 COVID-19 vaccine. Sequenced by immunoSEQ multiplex PCR; TCRdb stores in-frame clones only, minus some. The profile shows 90,000 to 130,000 clones, approximately 89% of them singletons. The source material was peripheral blood, sampled on day 0 of MenACWY control vaccination. Receptors were obtained from an adult in good health.

V and J are TRBV11-3 and TRBJ2-1; the D gene is possibly TRBD2 (7 bases). Per the germline V gene, CDR1 is SGHNT and CDR2 is YENEEA. Trimming stripped 1 base from V and 6 bases from J, with 13 bases between. The CDR3 extends over 15 amino acids. The chain's CDR3 is CASSLGGGPSNEQFF. As DNA, the CDR3 is TGTGCCAGCAGCTTAGGGGGGGGGCCTTCCAATGAGCAGTTCTTC. The variable domain in full, completed from reference TRBV11-3 and TRBJ2-1, reads EAGVVQSPRYKIIEKKQPVAFWCNPISGHNTLYWYLQNLGQGPELLIRYENEEAVDDSQLPKDRFSAERLKGVDSTLKIQPAELGDSAVYLCASSLGGGPSNEQFFGPGTRLTVL.

V usage is TRBV7-6 and J usage is TRBJ2-7; 8 nucleotides align to TRBD1. CDR1 and CDR2 (germline): SGHVS, FNYEAQ. The CDR3 loop spans 17 amino acids. V gave up 3 bases and J gave up 7 bases; unmatched junction bases: 17. The CDR3 sequence is CASSFPPWDRRGGEQYF. As DNA, the CDR3 is TGTGCCAGCAGCTTCCCTCCCTGGGACAGGAGAGGAGGGGAGCAGTACTTC.

V gene TRBV5-1 combines with J gene TRBJ1-1; no clear D. The CDR3 sequence is 13 residues long. The germline CDR1 and CDR2 sequences are SGHRS and YFSETQ. Deletions cut 0 bases from V and 0 bases from J, with 3 bases between. The CDR3 here is CASSLGMNTEAFF. The CDR3 nucleotides read TGCGCCAGCAGCTTGGGAATGAACACTGAAGCTTTCTTT.

The chain joins TRBV3-1 (or the pseudogene TRBV3-2) to TRBJ1-2; D is perhaps TRBD1 (6 bases). Trimming removed 2 bases from V and 4 bases from J, with 14 bases in between. The germline V gene encodes CDR1 LGHDT and CDR2 YNNKEL (reference sequence). The length of the CDR3 is 15 residues. This CDR3 reads CASSQRGGEPYGYTF. DNA of the CDR3: TGTGCCAGCAGCCAAAGGGGGGGGGAGCCCTATGGCTACACCTTC.

The chain couples TRBV19 to TRBJ2-1; TRBD2 aligns across 15 bases. The CDR3 has 17 amino acids. Germline-derived CDR1 and CDR2 are LNHDA and SQIVND (reference sequence). V lost 9 bases to trimming and J lost 7 bases; unmatched junction nucleotides: 13. The CDR3, as DNA: TGTGCCAGCAGTTCGAGGACTAGCGGGGGGGCGAGGAATGAGCAGTTCTTC. It specifies CASSSRTSGGARNEQFF.

The CDR3 protein is CASSQFQGSRGNTIYF. Here the CDR3 DNA reads TGTGCCAGCAGCCAATTCCAGGGGAGTCGTGGAAACACCATATATTTT. The chain carries TRBV16 and TRBJ1-3; TRBD1 might be the D (6 bases). The germline V gene encodes CDR1 KGHSY and CDR2 FQNENV. The CDR3 is 16 residues long. V dropped 1 base and J dropped 3 bases, with 13 bases sitting between them. Full variable domain (rest looked up from reference TRBV16 and TRBJ1-3): GEEVAQTPKHLVRGEGQKAKLYCAPIKGHSYVFWYQQVLKNEFKFLISFQNENVFDETGMPKERFSAKCLPNSPCSLEIQATKLEDSAVYFCASSQFQGSRGNTIYFGEGSWLTVV.

CDR3 bases: TGTGCCAGCAGCTTGAGGGCTGAAGCTTTCTTT. Translation: CASSLRAEAFF. The chain uses TRBV5-4 and TRBJ1-1; no clear D. The CDR3 covers 11 residues. The germline CDR1 and CDR2 sequences are SGHNT and YYREEE (reference sequence). V was clipped by 1 base and J by 6 bases, with 4 bases between them.

This rearrangement joins TRBV6-5 to TRBJ2-2; TRBD1 agrees at 8 bases. Trimming removed 9 bases from V and 2 bases from J; junction bases left unmatched: 8. Germline V gene sequence: CDR1 MNHEY, CDR2 SVGAGI. The CDR3 length is 15 residues. The CDR3 is CASQGAGPNTGELFF. CDR3 coding DNA: TGTGCCAGTCAGGGGGCTGGCCCCAACACCGGGGAGCTGTTTTTT.

Concerning this clone: This CDR3 is also generated by other DNA sequences in the sample. The chain links TRBV5-1 to TRBJ1-1, with D unresolved. Germline CDR1 and CDR2: SGHRS and YFSETQ. The CDR3 runs 13 residues. The V end lost 0 bases, the J end lost 1 base, and 4 bases lay between the germline ends. The CDR3 is CASSLDTNTEAFF. The CDR3 coding sequence is TGCGCCAGCAGCTTGGATACGAACACTGAAGCTTTCTTT.

The chain employs TRBV24-1 and TRBJ1-2; no definite D call. The CDR3 sequence is 12 residues long. V was clipped by 3 bases and J by 6 bases, with 7 bases between them. CDR1 and CDR2 (germline): KGHDR, SFDVKD. This CDR3 reads CATSDELNGYTF. The CDR3 region has the DNA TGTGCCACCAGTGATGAACTAAATGGCTACACCTTC.

This chain connects TRBV6-5 to TRBJ2-7; D unclear. Looked up from germline, CDR1 is MNHEY and CDR2 is SVGAGI. The V end lost 2 bases, the J end lost 2 bases, and 13 bases lay between the germline ends. The CDR3 runs 15 residues. CDR3 protein: CASSYSREVPYEQYF. CDR3 nucleotides: TGTGCCAGCAGTTACAGTCGAGAAGTGCCCTACGAGCAGTACTTC.

This rearrangement joins TRBV3-1 (or the pseudogene TRBV3-2) to TRBJ1-6; unclear D gene. The CDR3 is 15 residues long. CDR1 is LGHDT and CDR2 is YNNKEL in the germline V gene (reference sequence). V was trimmed by 5 bases and J by 2 bases, leaving 10 bases between them. This CDR3 reads CASSGPGTYNSPLHF. The CDR3 DNA sequence: TGTGCCAGCAGCGGGCCGGGAACCTATAATTCACCCCTCCACTTT.

This clone showed up just once. This sequence joins TRBV2 and TRBJ1-2, with TRBD1 matching 7 bases. The CDR3 spans 14 residues. Germline CDR1 is SNHLY and CDR2 is FYNNEI. Trimming cost V 1 base and J 7 bases; bases outside gene matches: 6. The CDR3 DNA follows: TGTGCCAGCAGTGAAGAGACAGGGAACCCTGGCTACACCTTC. It specifies CASSEETGNPGYTF.

The V call is TRBV7-3, the J call TRBJ2-4; the D is unclear. The V gene lost 0 bases and the J gene lost 0 bases, with 30 bases spanning the gap. In germline, CDR1 is SGHTA, CDR2 FQGTGA. The CDR3 covers 23 residues. CDR3 protein: CASSLTPPKFSYDPGLAKNIQYF. The CDR3 nucleotides are TGTGCCAGCAGCTTAACCCCCCCAAAATTTTCCTATGACCCTGGGCTAGCCAAAAACATTCAGTACTTC.

Written as DNA, the CDR3 is TGCGCCAGCAGCTCTGAGGCCGGGGGATTAGAGCAGTACTTC. Encoded protein: CASSSEAGGLEQYF. The rearrangement uses TRBV5-1 and TRBJ2-7, with a tentative D call TRBD2 (6 bases). V lost 3 bases to trimming and J lost 7 bases, with 17 bases between them. The CDR3 is 14 amino acids. The germline CDR1 and CDR2 sequences are SGHRS and YFSETQ.

This clone has only one observation. The chain joins TRBV29-1 to TRBJ2-1, with 9 bases identical to TRBD2. Looked up from germline, CDR1 is SQVTM and CDR2 is ANQGSEA. CDR3 length equals 13 residues. J gave up 13 bases and V 6 bases, and 13 bases lay outside the gene matches. CDR3 in DNA: TGCAGCGTAGCGGGACTAGCTGGGGGATTTCAGTTCTTC. It is translated as CSVAGLAGGFQFF.

The J gene is TRBJ2-1, the V gene TRBV4-3; a weak D match, TRBD2 (5 bases). V lost 3 bases, J lost 8 bases, and 11 bases lay in between. From germline, CDR1 is LGHNA and CDR2 YSLEER. This CDR3 comprises 13 residues. CDR3 sequence reads: CASSQDLAYEQFF. The CDR3 region has the DNA TGCGCCAGCAGCCAGGATCTAGCATATGAGCAGTTCTTC.

This sequence joins TRBV29-1 and TRBJ2-2, with 11 bases fitting TRBD1. CDR1 and CDR2 (germline): SQVTM, ANQGSEA. CDR3 length: 15 residues. Trimming took 6 bases from V and 7 from J; bases not matched to a gene: 10. This CDR3 reads CSVGPDRGHDGELFF. DNA for the CDR3: TGCAGCGTGGGCCCGGACAGGGGGCATGACGGGGAGCTGTTTTTT.

This chain joins TRBV19 and TRBJ2-6; tentative D call: TRBD2 (5 bases). CDR1 is LNHDA, CDR2 SQIVND, per germline (reference sequence). Trimming stripped 6 bases from V and 7 bases from J, with 10 bases between. CDR3 length equals 13 residues. The CDR3 loop reads CASSEGAANVLTF. The CDR3 nucleotides are TGTGCCAGTAGCGAGGGCGCTGCCAACGTCCTGACTTTC.

The gene calls are TRBV7-3 and TRBJ1-2; D possibly corresponds to TRBD1 (6 bases). CDR3 length: 15 residues. Germline CDR1 SGHTA, CDR2 FQGTGA. V was shortened by 5 bases and J by 2 bases, with 15 bases between the two germline ends. CDR3 protein: CASSALGGPNYGYTF. The CDR3, as DNA: TGTGCCAGCAGCGCGCTCGGGGGCCCAAACTATGGCTACACCTTC. The full variable domain, with the rest looked up from reference TRBV7-3 and TRBJ1-2, is GAGVSQTPSNKVTEKGKYVELRCDPISGHTALYWYRQSLGQGPEFLIYFQGTGAADDSGLPNDRFFAVRPEGSVSTLKIQRTERGDSAVYLCASSALGGPNYGYTFGSGTRLTVV.

The chain combines TRBV24-1 with TRBJ1-4; the match to TRBD1 covers 9 bases. The V and J ends lost 2 bases and 8 bases, in that order; junction bases with no gene match: 5. The V gene's germline CDR1 is KGHDR and CDR2 SFDVKD. The CDR3 runs 15 residues. The CDR3 loop reads CATSDWTGVEEKLFF. CDR3 nucleotides: TGTGCCACCAGTGATTGGACAGGGGTGGAAGAAAAACTGTTTTTT.

This rearrangement joins TRBV6-2 or TRBV6-3 to TRBJ1-2; perhaps TRBD1 as D (5 bases). The CDR3 sequence is 15 residues long. Trimming stripped 2 bases from V and 5 bases from J, with 15 bases between. The germline V gene has CDR1 MNHEY and CDR2 SVGEGT. The CDR3 loop is CASSYIGIGAYGYTF. CDR3 nucleotide sequence: TGTGCCAGCAGTTACATCGGGATTGGGGCTTATGGCTACACCTTC.